The next 2 T cell receptor beta chains were all read from a single sample in a study of CD8+CD57+ T cells in acquired aplastic anemia. Whoever was chosen for sequencing had shown CD8+CD57+ cell expansion by flow cytometry. Genomic DNA acted as the template from which TCR beta VDJ combination and CDR3 sequence profiling were carried out. TCRdb fed the reads into MiXCR, producing one record per CDR3 protein. This repertoire shows about 180,000 distinct CDR3 sequences, around 63% found once; its top ten account for under 45%. Sequenced: sorted CD4+, CD8+, or CD8+CD57+ T cells (not recorded which) from PBMCs. The receptors stem from a human donor with aplastic anemia.

The sample holds many counts of this clonotype. The chain combines TRBV4-1 with TRBJ1-1; the D is unclear. The germline CDR1 and CDR2 sequences are MGHRA and YSYEKL. Between the trimmed V and J ends, which lost 1 base and 2 bases, there was a span of 5 bases. The CDR3 extends over 13 amino acids. The CDR3 region has the DNA TGCGCCAGCAGCCAAGGGGAAAACACTGAAGCTTTCTTT. Translated: CASSQGENTEAFF.

This chain connects TRBV7-4 to TRBJ2-7; D gene ambiguous. Germline V gene sequence: CDR1 SGHVT, CDR2 SQSDAQ. The ends were cut back, 3 bases at V and 6 bases at J, with 9 bases in the middle. The length of the CDR3 is 12 residues. This CDR3 reads CASSLDPGEQYF. The CDR3 DNA is TGTGCCAGCAGCTTGGACCCGGGCGAGCAGTACTTC.